This TCR beta chain was documented in a study of CD8 T cells in Susac syndrome. General study results and limits: The study recognized that the number of individuals in its TCR sequencing and HLA analysis was relatively small.

Germline V lookup: CDR1 LGHDT, CDR2 YNNKEL (reference sequence). The CDR3 extends over 13 amino acids. The germline V and J ends were trimmed by 0 bases and 7 bases, with 9 bases remaining between them. A word on this clonotype: The antigen is not known.

The sequenced target, TCR beta, came from blood CD8+ and CD4+ T cells. Random hexamers primed reverse transcription of 0.5 to 1 ug RNA. Amplification of TCR beta CDR3 by immunoSEQ multiplex PCR spanned 54 Vbeta and 13 Jbeta. TCRdb called the immunoSEQ multiplex PCR reads again in MiXCR, with one record for every CDR3 protein. The sample yields 100,000 to 150,000 distinct CDR3 sequences, more than 90% seen once. The chain couples TRBV3-1 to TRBJ1-2; D remains ambiguous. Material for sequencing was CD4+ T cells from PBMCs. The sequence came from a human donor in good health. CDR3 DNA: TGTGCCAGCAGCCAAGAAAGGCTTGGTGGCTACACCTTC. Translated: CASSQERLGGYTF. The full variable domain, rest sourced from reference TRBV3-1 and TRBJ1-2, is DTAVSQTPKYLVTQMGNDKSIKCEQNLGHDTMYWYKQDSKKFLKIMFSYNNKELIINETVPNRFSPKSPDKAHLNLHINSLELGDSAVYFCASSQERLGGYTFGSGTRLTVV.